The 26 T cell receptor beta chains given below trace back to one sample, sequenced in a study of control samples from healthy donors and cancer patients (dated by TCRdb to the early 2020s). Library method: the immunoSEQ multiplex PCR assay. What TCRdb holds here is the immuneACCESS table cut down to in-frame rearrangements. Part of the clones is not present; checked against another copy, under half of the missing clones reflect an unresolved V gene, and the others are unexplained. The sample data list 70,000 to 95,000 clones, and about 89% of these were observed just once. Roughly 20% of the sample comes from the top ten. The sequencing sample was made of blood. The receptors here all came from a man aged 45-60 years in good health.

The chain combines TRBV29-1 with TRBJ2-7; 7 nucleotides line up with TRBD1. Looked up from germline, CDR1 is SQVTM and CDR2 is ANQGSEA. J was trimmed by 5 bases and V by 8 bases; bases with no gene match: 18. This CDR3 region has 15 residues. The CDR3 reads CSFTSPDRAVHEQYF. CDR3 sequence (DNA): TGCAGCTTCACGTCCCCTGACAGGGCAGTACACGAGCAGTACTTC.

V gene TRBV19 combines with J gene TRBJ1-4; D is perhaps TRBD1 (5 bases). Germline V lookup: CDR1 LNHDA, CDR2 SQIVND (reference sequence). The V gene lost 8 bases and the J gene lost 4 bases, with 17 bases spanning the gap. The CDR3 consists of 15 residues. The CDR3 reads CASGPGRTNNEKLFF. DNA of the CDR3: TGTGCCAGTGGTCCGGGACGGACGAATAATGAAAAACTGTTTTTT.

The chain carries TRBV3-1 (or the pseudogene TRBV3-2) and TRBJ2-3; TRBD2 aligns across 9 bases. Looked up from germline, CDR1 is LGHDT and CDR2 is YNNKEL (reference sequence). The CDR3 sequence is 18 residues long. With V trimmed by 4 bases and J by 4 bases, 15 bases remained unmatched. CDR3 loop: CASSLLGVAGGPADTQYF. CDR3 nucleotides: TGTGCCAGCAGCCTCCTGGGGGTGGCGGGGGGGCCGGCAGATACGCAGTATTTT.

This clone appeared a single time. The chain carries TRBV2 and TRBJ1-4, with D uncertain. CDR1 is SNHLY and CDR2 is FYNNEI in the germline V gene. Trimming took 2 bases from V and 5 from J, leaving 6 bases between them. The CDR3 loop spans 13 amino acids. The CDR3 region has the DNA TGTGCCAGCAGTGAAAACATGAATGAAAAACTGTTTTTT. It yields the protein CASSENMNEKLFF. Full variable domain (rest looked up from reference TRBV2 and TRBJ1-4): EPEVTQTPSHQVTQMGQEVILRCVPISNHLYFYWYRQILGQKVEFLVSFYNNEISEKSEIFDDQFSVERPDGSNFTLKIRSTKLEDSAMYFCASSENMNEKLFFGSGTQLSVL.

V is TRBV9 and J is TRBJ1-4; D unresolved. Trimming took 0 bases from V and 8 from J, leaving 11 bases between them. The CDR3 is made up of 14 amino acids. Germline values: CDR1 SGDLS, CDR2 YYNGEE. In DNA form, the CDR3 reads TGTGCCAGCAGCGTAGACCCGGTTGGCGAAAAACTGTTTTTT. Translated: CASSVDPVGEKLFF. The complete variable domain, with remaining parts taken from reference TRBV9 and TRBJ1-4, reads DSGVTQTPKHLITATGQRVTLRCSPRSGDLSVYWYQQSLDQGLQFLIQYYNGEERAKGNILERFSAQQFPDLHSELNLSSLELGDSALYFCASSVDPVGEKLFFGSGTQLSVL.

The chain has TRBV19 and TRBJ2-5, with 9 bases matching TRBD2. V was pared by 1 base and J by 2 bases, with 2 bases of the junction left unmatched. Germline loops: CDR1 LNHDA, CDR2 SQIVND (reference sequence). The CDR3 sequence is 15 residues long. CDR3 sequence: CASSIVTSGQETQYF. The CDR3 nucleotides are TGTGCCAGTAGTATAGTGACTAGCGGACAAGAGACCCAGTACTTC.

This chain connects TRBV5-1 to TRBJ1-1; no firm D call. Germline V gene data show CDR1 as SGHRS and CDR2 as YFSETQ. V was pared by 7 bases and J by 3 bases, with 16 bases between. This CDR3 is 14 amino acids long. CDR3: CASSDVPPYTEAFF. CDR3 coding DNA: TGCGCCAGCTCAGATGTACCTCCTTACACTGAAGCTTTCTTT.

This chain connects TRBV5-1 to TRBJ2-1; TRBD2 matches at 10 bases. Trimming took 4 bases from V and 0 from J; bases not matched to a gene: 4. This CDR3 is built from 16 residues. CDR1 and CDR2 from the germline V gene are SGHRS and YFSETQ. In DNA form, the CDR3 reads TGCGCCAGCAGCACGGCTAGCGGGAGCTCCTACAATGAGCAGTTCTTC. Translated, it gives CASSTASGSSYNEQFF.

This rearrangement joins TRBV5-6 to TRBJ1-1; unclear D gene. V was pared by 1 base and J by 1 base, with 8 bases between. This CDR3 region has 14 residues. Per germline, CDR1 SGHDT and CDR2 YYEEEE. CDR3 bases: TGTGCCAGCAGCTTGCCCGGGGAGAACACTGAAGCTTTCTTT. Residues: CASSLPGENTEAFF.

Comment on this clone: A much bigger clone sits one base away, suggesting this may be a read error. The chain recombines TRBV25-1 with TRBJ2-2, with TRBD2 as a possible D gene (7 bases). From germline, CDR1 is MGHDK and CDR2 SYGVNS. This CDR3 region has 12 residues. The V end lost 11 bases, the J end lost 7 bases, and 14 bases lay between the germline ends. CDR3 sequence (DNA): TGTGCCGGCCACAGGGAGGGCGGGGAGCTGTTTTTT. Translating gives CAGHREGGELFF.

V and J are TRBV21-1 and TRBJ1-2; the table calls TRBD1, which could not be checked here. TRBV21-1 is listed as a pseudogene. This CDR3 contains 19 residues. The CDR3 DNA is TGTGCCAGCAGCAAAGAGAGGGCAGGGGGCGGAAGATTGGACTATGGCTACACCTTC. It is translated as CASSKERAGGGRLDYGYTF.

The rearrangement uses TRBV11-3 and TRBJ2-2; D might be TRBD1 (7 bases). V lost 0 bases, J lost 6 bases, and 14 bases lay in between. This CDR3 comprises 16 residues. Looked up from germline, CDR1 is SGHNT and CDR2 is YENEEA. The CDR3 DNA reads as TGTGCCAGCAGCTTAGATGGAGGCAGGGGGGCCGGGGAGCTGTTTTTT. The encoded protein is CASSLDGGRGAGELFF.

This clone has just a few counts. The chain couples TRBV5-3 to TRBJ1-5; D gene ambiguous. Being an ORF, TRBV5-3 has a function that is uncertain. The ends were cut back, 4 bases at V and 7 bases at J, with 9 bases in the middle. The CDR3 covers 12 residues. In DNA, the CDR3 is TGTGCCAGAAGCCATCGGGCGCAGCCCCAGCATTTT. Its translation: CARSHRAQPQHF.

The CDR3 sequence is CASSVGVGGSTDTQYF. As DNA, the CDR3 is TGTGCCAGCAGCGTAGGAGTCGGGGGGAGCACAGATACGCAGTATTTT. The rearrangement joins TRBV9 to TRBJ2-3; 7 nucleotides agree with TRBD2. The germline gives CDR1 SGDLS, CDR2 YYNGEE. This CDR3 has 16 residues. V was clipped by 0 bases and J by 0 bases; unmatched bases: 4.

The chain combines TRBV10-3 with TRBJ2-3; D unclear. The CDR3 totals 13 residues. V was clipped by 2 bases and J by 6 bases, with 9 bases between them. The germline gives CDR1 ENHRY, CDR2 SYGVKD. The CDR3 coding sequence is TGTGCCATCAGTGAGACCTTTTCGGATACGCAGTATTTT. Amino acid sequence: CAISETFSDTQYF.

Only one count was recorded for this clone. The chain uses TRBV5-1 and TRBJ2-2; D remains unclear. V was pared by 1 base and J by 0 bases, with 4 bases between. Germline V gives CDR1 SGHRS, CDR2 YFSETQ. This CDR3 has 14 amino acids. This chain's CDR3 is CASSLITNTGELFF. Written as DNA, the CDR3 is TGCGCCAGCAGCTTGATTACGAACACCGGGGAGCTGTTTTTT.

The V and J genes are TRBV10-1 and TRBJ1-6, with 7 bases that match TRBD1. Germline assignment: CDR1 WNHNN and CDR2 SYGVQD (reference sequence). This CDR3 has 15 residues. V shed 0 bases, J shed 7 bases, and the junction held 3 bases outside the gene matches. DNA for the CDR3: TGCGCCAGCAGTGAGTCGGCAGGGGGAAATTCACCCCTCCACTTT. Its protein product is CASSESAGGNSPLHF.

This clone appeared a few times. J is TRBJ2-7 and V is TRBV5-1; D perhaps matches TRBD2 (5 bases). V was trimmed by 4 bases and J by 1 base, leaving 9 bases between them. The CDR3 contains 13 residues. Germline CDR1 SGHRS, CDR2 YFSETQ. As DNA, the CDR3 is TGCGCCAGCAGCCCCCGACTATCCTACGAGCAGTACTTC. Protein: CASSPRLSYEQYF.

The chain employs TRBV30 and TRBJ1-5; 9 bases map to TRBD1. Germline V CDR1 and CDR2: GTSNPN, SVGIG (reference sequence). This CDR3 has 14 residues. J was trimmed by 5 bases and V by 1 base; bases with no gene match: 3. CDR3 coding DNA: TGTGCCTGGAGTGAACAGGGGGCTGATCAGCCCCAGCATTTT. It specifies CAWSEQGADQPQHF.

CDR3: CAISESEGDSPLHF. The CDR3 DNA sequence: TGTGCCATCAGTGAGTCTGAAGGGGACTCACCCCTCCACTTT. The chain is built from TRBV10-3 and TRBJ1-6; the D gene is possibly TRBD1 (5 bases). V was cut by 0 bases and J by 10 bases, with 10 bases left in between. This CDR3 contains 14 residues. The germline CDR1 and CDR2 sequences are ENHRY and SYGVKD.

The J gene is TRBJ2-5, the V gene TRBV19; 7 nucleotides line up with TRBD2. The CDR3 covers 14 residues. V gave up 7 bases and J gave up 3 bases; unmatched junction bases: 8. Per the germline V gene, CDR1 is LNHDA and CDR2 is SQIVND (reference sequence). This CDR3 is CASNHFAGEETQYF. The CDR3 bases are TGTGCCAGTAATCATTTTGCGGGAGAAGAGACCCAGTACTTC.

The CDR3 nucleotides are TGTGCCACCTCGGACTTTTATACGCAGTATTTT. It yields the protein CATSDFYTQYF. The chain joins TRBV24-1 to TRBJ2-3; TRBD2 might be the D (5 bases). CDR1 and CDR2 (germline): KGHDR, SFDVKD. V was clipped by 9 bases and J by 7 bases, with 10 bases between them. The CDR3 length is 11 residues.

The chain links TRBV5-1 to TRBJ1-1; D is possibly TRBD1 (6 bases). Per the germline V gene, CDR1 is SGHRS and CDR2 is YFSETQ. Trimming took off 4 bases at V and 0 bases at J, with 10 bases between the two ends. The CDR3 runs 14 residues. CDR3 DNA sequence: TGCGCCAGCAGCAGAGACAGGATGAACACTGAAGCTTTCTTT. As protein: CASSRDRMNTEAFF.

V usage is TRBV10-3 and J usage is TRBJ1-5; D is uncertain. Trimming took 3 bases from V and 6 from J, leaving 9 bases between them. This CDR3 contains 13 residues. Germline CDR1 and CDR2: ENHRY and SYGVKD. The CDR3 protein is CAISDGGLQPQHF. For the CDR3, the DNA is TGTGCCATCAGTGATGGAGGGCTTCAGCCCCAGCATTTT.

The V call is TRBV29-1, the J call TRBJ1-2; TRBD1 is a possible D gene (6 bases). The CDR3 spans 14 residues. Deletions cut 2 bases from V and 6 bases from J, with 16 bases between. The germline gives CDR1 SQVTM, CDR2 ANQGSEA. The CDR3 loop reads CSVERAVRTDGYTF. For the CDR3, the DNA is TGCAGCGTTGAAAGGGCAGTCAGGACAGATGGCTACACCTTC.

The V and J genes are TRBV18 and TRBJ1-2; the D is unclear. V gave up 0 bases and J gave up 7 bases, with 15 bases separating them. Germline V gives CDR1 KGHSH, CDR2 LQKENI. The CDR3 covers 15 residues. DNA for the CDR3: TGTGCCAGCTCACCACCTGGAGGGAGCGGGCGTGGCTACACCTTC. The encoded protein is CASSPPGGSGRGYTF. Supplemented by reference TRBV18 and TRBJ1-2, the full variable domain reads NAGVMQNPRHLVRRRGQEARLRCSPMKGHSHVYWYRQLPEEGLKFMVYLQKENIIDESGMPKERFSAEFPKEGPSILRIQQVVRGDSAAYFCASSPPGGSGRGYTFGSGTRLTVV.